This passage covers 21 T cell receptor beta chains from one sample sequenced in a study of blood T cells in healthy people across ages. PCR was performed a second time for 7 to 11 cycles using a sample-barcoded 5' primer and a J-beta primer mix. TCRdb passed the 5' RACE reads through MiXCR, listing each CDR3 protein once. The sample contains about 1,500,000 distinct CDR3 sequences, 28% of which appear only once. Sequenced sample: blood. These receptors originate from a woman in her twenties or thirties in good health.

This chain uses TRBV5-1 with TRBJ1-2; 7 bases match TRBD1. Germline values: CDR1 SGHRS, CDR2 YFSETQ. CDR3 size: 14 residues. Trimming at V came to 3 bases and at J to 5 bases, leaving 7 bases not matched to a gene. The CDR3 DNA reads TGCGCCAGCAGCTCGGACAGGCAGGGGTATGGCTACACCTTC. This translates into CASSSDRQGYGYTF.

The rearrangement links TRBV15 to TRBJ1-4; 8 bases match TRBD1. Germline assignment: CDR1 LNHNV and CDR2 YYDKDF (reference sequence). The CDR3 covers 15 residues. V lost 3 bases and J lost 8; bases outside the gene matches: 8. This CDR3 is CATSSLQGGWEKLFF. The CDR3 DNA follows: TGTGCCACCAGCAGCCTACAGGGGGGTTGGGAAAAACTGTTTTTT.

This clonotype was counted between two and nine times. The chain uses TRBV6-1 and TRBJ2-6; TRBD1 matches 8 bases. V shed 3 bases and J 0 bases; nucleotides not matched to a gene: 7. Germline loops: CDR1 MNHNS, CDR2 SASEGT. The CDR3 is 18 amino acids. Here the CDR3 DNA reads TGTGCCAGCAGTGAGCGACAGGGGATATACTCTGGGGCCAACGTCCTGACTTTC. It yields the protein CASSERQGIYSGANVLTF.

This clonotype was detected only a few times. This sequence joins TRBV2 and TRBJ2-7, with D perhaps matching TRBD2 (7 bases). Trimming pared 8 bases from V and 5 bases from J, leaving 16 bases between. The CDR3 totals 13 residues. The germline gives CDR1 SNHLY, CDR2 FYNNEI. In DNA, the CDR3 is TGTGCCAGCGGAGGGGGGGGACTCCACGAGCAGTACTTC. Encoded protein: CASGGGGLHEQYF.

This clonotype has at least ten counts. The rearrangement links TRBV29-1 to TRBJ2-1, with D possibly matching TRBD1 (6 bases). The CDR3 is 11 amino acids. V was trimmed by 6 bases and J by 9 bases, leaving 12 bases between them. Germline CDR1 reads SQVTM; CDR2 reads ANQGSEA. CDR3 sequence: CSVTGSGEQFF. As DNA, the CDR3 is TGCAGCGTAACAGGGAGCGGTGAGCAGTTCTTC.

The chain combines TRBV20-1 with TRBJ2-2; D may be TRBD2 (5 bases). Per germline, CDR1 DFQATT and CDR2 SNEGSKA (reference sequence). Trimming took 0 bases from V and 7 from J, leaving 12 bases between them. The CDR3 covers 14 residues. CDR3 in amino acids: CSAREAGRGGELFF. CDR3 coding DNA: TGCAGTGCTAGAGAGGCGGGTCGCGGCGGGGAGCTGTTTTTT.

Ten or more counts support this clonotype. This rearrangement joins TRBV20-1 to TRBJ2-3; 11 positions match TRBD2. The germline V gene has CDR1 DFQATT and CDR2 SNEGSKA (reference sequence). The ends lost 5 bases at V and 2 bases at J; junction bases unmatched: 6. This CDR3 contains 15 residues. This chain's CDR3 is CSAHRLAGITDTQYF. The DNA for the CDR3 is TGCAGTGCTCACCGACTAGCGGGGATCACAGATACGCAGTATTTT.

V gene TRBV30 combines with J gene TRBJ2-1, with unresolved D. The CDR3 is made up of 12 amino acids. Per germline, CDR1 GTSNPN and CDR2 SVGIG (reference sequence). V lost 2 bases, J lost 2 bases, and 4 bases lay in between. The CDR3 DNA follows: TGTGCCTGGAGTTCTACCTACAATGAGCAGTTCTTC. It translates to CAWSSTYNEQFF.

This chain connects TRBV20-1 to TRBJ1-5, with D hard to call. From germline, CDR1 is DFQATT and CDR2 SNEGSKA (reference sequence). The ends were cut back, 0 bases at V and 1 base at J, with 10 bases in the middle. This CDR3 contains 15 residues. The CDR3 reads CSARDLGRSNQPQHF. DNA for the CDR3: TGCAGTGCTAGAGATTTGGGTAGAAGCAATCAGCCCCAGCATTTT.

This clonotype showed up just a few times. This chain joins TRBV9 and TRBJ1-2, with 12 bases fitting TRBD1. After removal of 3 bases from V and 7 bases from J, the junction contained 7 bases not matched to a gene. CDR1 is SGDLS, CDR2 YYNGEE, per germline. This CDR3 spans 15 amino acids. CDR3 region: CASSGDRGPVGGYTF. The CDR3 DNA reads TGTGCCAGCAGCGGGGACAGGGGGCCGGTAGGTGGCTACACCTTC. Full variable domain (outside the CDR3, taken from reference TRBV9 and TRBJ1-2): DSGVTQTPKHLITATGQRVTLRCSPRSGDLSVYWYQQSLDQGLQFLIQYYNGEERAKGNILERFSAQQFPDLHSELNLSSLELGDSALYFCASSGDRGPVGGYTFGSGTRLTVV.

This sequence joins TRBV7-2 and TRBJ2-1, with D possibly being TRBD2 (7 bases). The CDR3 is 19 residues long. Germline V gene data show CDR1 as SGHTA and CDR2 as FQGNSA. V lost 3 bases, J lost 1 base, and 22 bases lay in between. The CDR3 DNA reads TGTGCCAGCAGCTTGTCTCGGGGGGCGGGAGATATGTCCTACAATGAGCAGTTCTTC. This gives the protein CASSLSRGAGDMSYNEQFF. Filled out from reference TRBV7-2 and TRBJ2-1, the complete variable domain reads GAGVSQSPSNKVTEKGKDVELRCDPISGHTALYWYRQSLGQGLEFLIYFQGNSAPDKSGLPSDRFSAERTGGSVSTLTIQRTQQEDSAVYLCASSLSRGAGDMSYNEQFFGPGTRLTVL.

This clonotype was seen many times. CDR3 sequence reads: CASSDPSGAYNEQFF. The CDR3 nucleotides are TGTGCCAGCAGTGATCCTAGCGGGGCTTACAATGAGCAGTTCTTC. This chain joins TRBV2 and TRBJ2-1; 9 bases are shared with TRBD2. CDR3 length equals 15 residues. CDR1 is SNHLY, CDR2 FYNNEI, per germline. The V gene end was trimmed by 3 bases and the J gene end by 4 bases; junction bases not matched to a gene: 4.

The chain uses TRBV12-3 or TRBV12-4 and TRBJ2-2; D not resolved. V lost 4 bases to trimming and J lost 5 bases, with 8 bases between them. The CDR3 length is 13 residues. CDR3 sequence (DNA): TGTGCCAGCAGTTCCTCCGGGACCGGGGAGCTGTTTTTT. It is translated as CASSSSGTGELFF.

The V call is TRBV4-1, the J call TRBJ2-3; D unresolved. V was shortened by 0 bases and J by 2 bases, with 9 bases between the two germline ends. This CDR3 has 15 residues. In germline, CDR1 is MGHRA, CDR2 YSYEKL. This chain's CDR3 is CASSQDGSYTDTQYF. The CDR3 nucleotides are TGCGCCAGCAGCCAAGATGGAAGTTACACAGATACGCAGTATTTT.

The V and J genes are TRBV7-6 and TRBJ2-1; D unresolved. Near its end, the DNA agrees better with TRBJ2-7, so the J call may be wrong. This CDR3 spans 10 amino acids. CDR1 is SGHVS and CDR2 is FNYEAQ in the germline V gene. Written as DNA, the CDR3 is TGTGCCCGCAATGTCAATGAGCAGTACTTC. Its translation is CARNVNEQYF.

The V gene is TRBV12-3 or TRBV12-4, the J gene TRBJ1-1; D remains ambiguous. This CDR3 has 13 amino acids. Trimming stripped 3 bases from V and 3 bases from J, with 8 bases between. The CDR3 here is CASSFRIYTEAFF. CDR3 DNA: TGTGCCAGCAGTTTCCGCATTTACACTGAAGCTTTCTTT.

DNA of the CDR3: TGCGCCAGCGGCCTGGGACAGGGGACAAGCTCTGGAAACACCATATATTTT. This translates into CASGLGQGTSSGNTIYF. The V and J genes are TRBV5-1 and TRBJ1-3; TRBD1 matches 10 bases. CDR1 SGHRS and CDR2 YFSETQ come from the germline V gene. The junction had 10 bases not matched to a gene; V was cut back by 7 bases and J by 0 bases. The CDR3 sequence is 17 residues long.

This clonotype came up many times. V and J are TRBV12-3 or TRBV12-4 and TRBJ2-1; 11 bases agree with TRBD2. The CDR3 length is 16 residues. V was clipped by 0 bases and J by 2 bases; unmatched bases: 0. The CDR3 reads CASSLASGRAYNEQFF. The DNA of the CDR3 is TGTGCCAGCAGTTTAGCTAGCGGGAGGGCCTACAATGAGCAGTTCTTC.

Comment on this clonotype: One junction end disagrees with the germline gene, perhaps due to a read error. The V call is TRBV4-1, the J call TRBJ2-6; 8 bases align to TRBD1. CDR3 length: 17 amino acids. Per the germline V gene, CDR1 is MGHRA and CDR2 is YSYEKL. The CDR3 sequence: CASSQQGASSGVNVLTF. The CDR3 DNA follows: TGCGCCAGCAGCCAACAGGGGGCCTCCTCTGGGGTCAACGTCCTGACTTTC.

Regarding this clonotype: It may be a read error: a sequence one base away is much more abundant. The chain couples TRBV5-1 to TRBJ2-5; 7 bases are a match to TRBD2. With 3 bases clipped from V and 11 bases from J, the junction kept 16 bases outside the gene matches. CDR1 is SGHRS and CDR2 is YFSETQ in the germline V gene. This CDR3 contains 15 residues. The chain's CDR3 is CASSWGEGPYNEQYF. The CDR3 bases are TGCGCCAGCAGCTGGGGGGAGGGACCATACAATGAGCAGTACTTC.

This clonotype was seen a handful of times. The rearrangement uses TRBV20-1 and TRBJ2-1; TRBD1 matches 10 bases. The CDR3 has 17 amino acids. The trim removed 6 bases at V and 2 bases at J, leaving 13 bases unmatched. Germline assignment: CDR1 DFQATT and CDR2 SNEGSKA (reference sequence). This CDR3 reads CSATKMTGGIPYNEQFF. CDR3 DNA: TGCAGTGCGACTAAAATGACAGGGGGCATCCCCTACAATGAGCAGTTCTTC.